Below are 7 T cell receptor beta chains sequenced from a single sample in a study of blood T cell repertoires in COVID-19. This table comes from immunoSEQ multiplex PCR, and its TCRdb copy is limited to in-frame clones, with some not included. The data contain roughly 250,000 clones, 85% to 90% of them singletons. Sequenced sample: PBMCs or T cells enriched from blood (not recorded which). The receptors were sampled from a man aged 45-60 years who had been exposed to COVID-19.

V gene TRBV5-4 combines with J gene TRBJ1-6; D call uncertain. Trimming removed 4 bases at V and 7 bases at J, with 15 bases between. The CDR3 contains 15 residues. Germline CDR1 is SGHNT and CDR2 is YYREEE (reference sequence). CDR3 in amino acids: CASSPGEGRNSPLHF. The CDR3 DNA reads as TGTGCCAGCAGCCCAGGCGAGGGAAGGAATTCACCCCTCCACTTT.

The chain recombines TRBV5-1 with TRBJ1-4, with 10 bases aligning to TRBD1. Trimming removed 4 bases from V and 7 bases from J; junction bases left unmatched: 7. The CDR3 runs to 15 residues. Germline lookup yields CDR1 SGHRS and CDR2 YFSETQ. The CDR3 reads CASSELGDRGEKLFF. DNA for the CDR3: TGCGCCAGCAGCGAACTAGGGGACAGGGGTGAAAAACTGTTTTTT.

The V and J genes are TRBV19 and TRBJ1-1; 11 bases align to TRBD1. The germline CDR1 and CDR2 sequences are LNHDA and SQIVND (reference sequence). CDR3 length equals 17 residues. The J segment lost 6 bases and the V segment lost 7 bases, leaving 16 bases of the junction unmatched. The CDR3 protein is CASTTGTGGQRSSEAFF. The DNA of the CDR3 is TGTGCCAGTACTACCGGGACAGGGGGACAAAGATCGTCTGAAGCTTTCTTT.

The gene calls are TRBV2 and TRBJ1-2; D may be TRBD1 (6 bases). The germline CDR1 and CDR2 sequences are SNHLY and FYNNEI. The ends were cut back, 3 bases at V and 4 bases at J, with 18 bases in the middle. The CDR3 loop spans 16 amino acids. The CDR3 spells CASSEGTGGRVYGYTF. The CDR3 DNA is TGTGCCAGCAGTGAGGGGACGGGGGGCCGAGTCTATGGCTACACCTTC.

The chain couples TRBV12-3 or TRBV12-4 to TRBJ1-2; unclear D gene. The CDR3 spans 11 residues. V lost 4 bases, J lost 7 bases, and 7 bases lay in between. The CDR3 protein is CASSYNRGYTF. The CDR3 nucleotides are TGTGCCAGCAGTTACAATCGTGGCTACACCTTC.

This CDR3 reads CASSQKGTVHTTF. CDR3 in DNA: TGTGCCAGCAGCCAGAAGGGGACAGTCCATACAACCTTC. The chain links TRBV5-4 to TRBJ1-2; 7 positions agree with TRBD1. V lost 4 bases, J lost 14 bases, and 14 bases stayed unmatched. The CDR3 runs to 13 residues. Germline V gives CDR1 SGHNT, CDR2 YYREEE (reference sequence).

This clone occurred a few times. The chain links TRBV30 to TRBJ1-2; 7 nucleotides match TRBD1. V gave up 3 bases and J gave up 8 bases; unmatched junction bases: 12. Germline lookup yields CDR1 GTSNPN and CDR2 SVGIG (reference sequence). This CDR3 region has 14 residues. The CDR3 region has the DNA TGTGCCTGGAGCTACAATGACAGGGTTGACGGCTACACCTTC. As protein: CAWSYNDRVDGYTF. Together with reference TRBV30 and TRBJ1-2, the CDR3 gives the full variable domain: SQTIHQWPATLVQPVGSPLSLECTVEGTSNPNLYWYRQAAGRGLQLLFYSVGIGQISSEVPQNLSASRPQDRQFILSSKKLLLSDSGFYLCAWSYNDRVDGYTFGSGTRLTVV.